Listed below are T cell receptor beta chains from one sample, sequenced in a study of shared clonotypes between healthy human individuals. The repertoire was sequenced with immunoSEQ multiplex PCR; TCRdb's copy has only in-frame clones and lacks some. This table has 2 million to 2.5 million clones, roughly 95% appearing once. Sequenced input: naive CD8+ T cells sorted from blood. Receptors were obtained from a man between 18 and 35 years old in good health. The CDR3 runs from the conserved cysteine through the conserved F or W. The order of the fields is V gene, J gene, clone size, D gene, CDR3 protein, CDR3 DNA. A D gene is named only where the DNA matches it firmly. Some rows have no size entry. The others give once, few or many, or a class for an expanded clone.

TRBV27	TRBJ2-7	-	TRBD2	CASSLAGAAYEQYF	TGTGCCAGCAGTTTGGCGGGAGCTGCCTACGAGCAGTACTTC
TRBV5-4	TRBJ1-4	-	TRBD1	CASSLTGTGDEKLFF	TGTGCCAGCAGCCTCACCGGGACAGGTGATGAAAAACTGTTTTTT
TRBV7-2	TRBJ2-7	-	-	CASSSSLGEGAYEQYF	TGTGCCAGCAGCTCGAGCTTAGGAGAGGGGGCCTACGAGCAGTACTTC
TRBV9	TRBJ2-2	-	-	CASSPEVTGELFF	TGTGCCAGCAGCCCGGAGGTAACCGGGGAGCTGTTTTTT
TRBV19	TRBJ1-2	-	-	CASSIVRGDYGYTF	TGTGCCAGTAGTATCGTCAGAGGTGACTATGGCTACACCTTC
TRBV4-1	TRBJ2-3	once	-	CASSPTPPSTDTQYF	TGCGCCAGCAGCCCAACACCCCCTAGCACAGATACGCAGTATTTT
TRBV7-7	TRBJ2-3	-	TRBD2	CASSPLAGGDADTQYF	TGTGCTAGCAGCCCACTAGCGGGAGGGGACGCAGATACGCAGTATTTT
TRBV2	TRBJ1-1	once	-	CASSEARNGARMNTEAFF	TGTGCCAGCAGTGAAGCGCGTAACGGCGCACGAATGAACACTGAAGCTTTCTTT
TRBV9	TRBJ2-7	-	TRBD1	CASSLGQDYEQYF	TGTGCCAGCAGCCTCGGACAGGACTACGAGCAGTACTTC
TRBV2	TRBJ1-6	-	-	CASNLLDSSYNSPLHF	TGTGCCAGCAACCTCCTAGACAGCTCCTATAATTCACCCCTCCACTTT
TRBV10-1	TRBJ2-7	-	-	CASSVNRGGPRNEQYF	TGCGCCAGCAGTGTTAATAGGGGCGGACCGAGGAACGAGCAGTACTTC
TRBV2	TRBJ1-2	-	TRBD1	CASSTGVLYGYTF	TGTGCCAGCAGCACAGGGGTTCTCTATGGCTACACCTTC
TRBV4-2	TRBJ2-7	-	-	CASSQGPEQYF	TGTGCCAGCAGCCAAGGACCCGAGCAGTACTTC
TRBV5-1	TRBJ1-1	-	TRBD1	CASSLAATGGPGTEAFF	TGCGCCAGCAGCTTGGCGGCGACAGGGGGCCCTGGCACTGAAGCTTTCTTT
TRBV28	TRBJ1-3	-	-	CASSFRLSGNTIYF	TGTGCCAGCAGTTTTCGACTTTCTGGAAACACCATATATTTT
TRBV27	TRBJ2-7	-	-	CASSYRDSGYEQYF	TGTGCCAGCAGTTACAGAGATTCGGGCTACGAGCAGTACTTC
TRBV7-8	TRBJ1-2	-	-	CASSLEQGGSSYGYTF	TGTGCCAGCAGCTTAGAGCAGGGAGGGAGTAGCTATGGCTACACCTTC
TRBV28	TRBJ1-5	-	-	CASSLGRRGNQPQHF	TGTGCCAGCAGTTTAGGGCGGAGGGGCAATCAGCCCCAGCATTTT
TRBV9	TRBJ2-3	-	-	CASSSRTEPSTDTQYF	TGTGCCAGCAGCTCACGGACAGAACCTTCGACAGATACGCAGTATTTT
TRBV13	TRBJ1-4	-	-	CASSSIGEGETNEKLFF	TGTGCCAGCAGCTCCATCGGAGAGGGGGAAACTAATGAAAAACTGTTTTTT
TRBV6-6	TRBJ1-1	-	-	CASSYSLTEAFF	TGTGCCAGCAGTTACTCTCTCACTGAAGCTTTCTTT
TRBV4-1	TRBJ2-7	-	-	CASSRGPGSVEQYF	TGCGCCAGCAGCCGGGGCCCAGGGTCGGTCGAGCAGTACTTC
TRBV9	TRBJ2-7	once	-	CASSVESVVASPFEQYF	TGTGCCAGCAGCGTAGAATCTGTAGTGGCATCCCCTTTCGAGCAGTACTTC
TRBV7-9	TRBJ1-5	-	-	CASSLSEYGEGNQPQHF	TGTGCCAGCAGCTTATCGGAGTATGGGGAGGGTAATCAGCCCCAGCATTTT
TRBV27	TRBJ2-7	-	TRBD2	CASRLAGVLSYEQYF	TGTGCCAGTCGACTAGCGGGAGTCCTCTCCTACGAGCAGTACTTC
TRBV7-6	TRBJ1-4	-	TRBD1	CASSLGGTESRKLFF	TGTGCCAGCAGCTTAGGTGGGACAGAAAGCCGAAAACTGTTTTTT
TRBV29-1	TRBJ2-2	-	-	CSVEKVVTGNTGELFF	TGCAGCGTTGAAAAGGTGGTGACAGGGAACACCGGGGAGCTGTTTTTT
TRBV10-3	TRBJ2-7	-	-	CAISEIGFGQYF	TGTGCCATCAGTGAGATCGGATTCGGGCAGTACTTC
TRBV27	TRBJ1-2	-	TRBD1	CASSFTGAIYGYTF	TGTGCCAGCAGTTTTACAGGGGCCATCTATGGCTACACCTTC
TRBV7-2	TRBJ2-7	-	-	CASSFWGGWYEQYF	TGTGCCAGCAGCTTTTGGGGAGGCTGGTACGAGCAGTACTTC
TRBV5-8	TRBJ1-5	once	-	CASSLSAMQHF	TGTGCCAGCAGCTTGTCGGCCATGCAGCATTTT
TRBV6-1	TRBJ2-6	-	TRBD1	CASSDPRMTGMAGANVLTF	TGTGCCAGCAGTGATCCGCGAATGACAGGGATGGCTGGGGCCAACGTCCTGACTTTC
TRBV7-9	TRBJ2-3	-	-	CASCLDGTLGATDTQYF	TGTGCCAGCTGCTTAGACGGGACCCTTGGGGCCACAGATACACAGTATTTT